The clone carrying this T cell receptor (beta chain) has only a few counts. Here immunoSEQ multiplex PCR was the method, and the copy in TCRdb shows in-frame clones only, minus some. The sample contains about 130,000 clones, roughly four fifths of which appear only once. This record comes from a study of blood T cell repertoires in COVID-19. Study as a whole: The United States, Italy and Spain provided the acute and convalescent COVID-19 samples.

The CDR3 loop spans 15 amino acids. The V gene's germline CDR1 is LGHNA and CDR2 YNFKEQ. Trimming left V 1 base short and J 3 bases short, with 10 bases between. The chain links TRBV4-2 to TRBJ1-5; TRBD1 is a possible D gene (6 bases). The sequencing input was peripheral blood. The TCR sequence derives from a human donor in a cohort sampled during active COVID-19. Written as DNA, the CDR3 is TGTGCCAGCAGCCAAGGCGGGGGCACCAATCAGCCCCAGCATTTT. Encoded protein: CASSQGGGTNQPQHF.